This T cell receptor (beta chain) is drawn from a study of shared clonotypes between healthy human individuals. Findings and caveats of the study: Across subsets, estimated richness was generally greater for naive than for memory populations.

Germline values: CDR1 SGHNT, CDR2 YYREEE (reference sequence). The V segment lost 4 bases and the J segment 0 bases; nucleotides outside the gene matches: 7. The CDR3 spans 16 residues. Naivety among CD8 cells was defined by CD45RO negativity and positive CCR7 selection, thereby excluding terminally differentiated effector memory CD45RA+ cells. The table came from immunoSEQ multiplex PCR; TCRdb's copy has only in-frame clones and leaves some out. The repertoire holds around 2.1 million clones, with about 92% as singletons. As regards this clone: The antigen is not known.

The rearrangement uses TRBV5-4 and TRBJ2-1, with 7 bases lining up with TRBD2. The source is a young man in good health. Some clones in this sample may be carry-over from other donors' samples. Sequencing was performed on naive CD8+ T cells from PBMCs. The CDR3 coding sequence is TGTGCCAGCAGCCCCGGGACTACCTTCTCCTACAATGAGCAGTTCTTC. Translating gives CASSPGTTFSYNEQFF.